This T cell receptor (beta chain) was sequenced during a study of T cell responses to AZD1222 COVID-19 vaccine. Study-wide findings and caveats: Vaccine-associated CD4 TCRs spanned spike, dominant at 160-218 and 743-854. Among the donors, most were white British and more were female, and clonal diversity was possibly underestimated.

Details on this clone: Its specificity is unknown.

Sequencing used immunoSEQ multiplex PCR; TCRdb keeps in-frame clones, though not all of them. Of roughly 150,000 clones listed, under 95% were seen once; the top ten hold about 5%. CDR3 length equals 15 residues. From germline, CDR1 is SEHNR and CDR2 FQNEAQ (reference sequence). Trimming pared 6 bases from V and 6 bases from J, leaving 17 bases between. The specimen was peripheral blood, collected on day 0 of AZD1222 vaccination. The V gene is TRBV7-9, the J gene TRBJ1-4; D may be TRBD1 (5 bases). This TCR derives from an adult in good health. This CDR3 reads CASSSGTRLDEKLFF. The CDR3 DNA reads TGTGCCAGCAGTTCCGGGACGCGTCTCGATGAAAAACTGTTTTTT.